Below, 20 T cell receptor beta chains from the same sample are listed, as sequenced in a study of blood T cell repertoires in COVID-19. Measured with immunoSEQ multiplex PCR; TCRdb has only the in-frame clones, and not every one. The profile covers just over 90,000 clones, with approximately 80% appearing a single time and under 20% taken by the ten largest. Material: peripheral blood. The receptors shown here come from a human donor in a cohort sampled during active COVID-19.

The chain joins TRBV5-5 to TRBJ2-7, with 9 positions matching TRBD1. The junction had 8 bases not matched to a gene; V was cut back by 0 bases and J by 4 bases. Germline loops: CDR1 SGHKS, CDR2 YYEKEE (reference sequence). This CDR3 is built from 16 residues. CDR3 DNA sequence: TGTGCCAGCAGCTTGGCTTACAGGGGGCAAGCTTACGAGCAGTACTTC. Encoded protein: CASSLAYRGQAYEQYF. Using reference TRBV5-5 and TRBJ2-7 for the parts outside the CDR3, the full variable domain is DAGVTQSPTHLIKTRGQQVTLRCSPISGHKSVSWYQQVLGQGPQFIFQYYEKEERGRGNFPDRFSARQFPNYSSELNVNALLLGDSALYLCASSLAYRGQAYEQYFGPGTRLTVT.

The chain couples TRBV28 to TRBJ2-7; TRBD2 matches 12 bases. CDR3 length equals 15 residues. Trimming cost V 6 bases and J 1 base; bases outside gene matches: 4. The germline CDR1 and CDR2 sequences are MDHEN and SYDVKM. The CDR3 spells CASSRTSGASYEQYF. The CDR3 coding sequence is TGTGCCAGCAGCCGGACTAGCGGGGCTTCCTACGAGCAGTACTTC.

This clone was observed a few times. This chain joins TRBV10-1 and TRBJ2-7, with 9 bases aligning to TRBD1. The CDR3 is made up of 15 amino acids. Looked up from germline, CDR1 is WNHNN and CDR2 is SYGVQD (reference sequence). Trimming removed 5 bases from V and 5 bases from J; junction bases left unmatched: 10. As DNA, the CDR3 is TGCGCCAGCAGTAAATCCGGGACAGGGCATGACGAGCAGTACTTC. Its translation: CASSKSGTGHDEQYF.

V usage is TRBV11-2 and J usage is TRBJ2-3, with TRBD2 matching over 7 bases. This CDR3 has 14 residues. Germline V gene sequence: CDR1 SGHAT, CDR2 FQNNGV. V was pared by 9 bases and J by 4 bases, with 10 bases of the junction left unmatched. This chain's CDR3 is CASNRDYRADTQYF. CDR3 coding DNA: TGTGCCAGTAACCGGGACTATCGCGCAGATACGCAGTATTTT.

The CDR3 spells CASSEQGNSPLHF. In DNA form, the CDR3 reads TGTGCCAGCAGTGAACAGGGGAATTCACCCCTCCACTTT. The chain couples TRBV6-1 to TRBJ1-6, with D perhaps matching TRBD1 (6 bases). This CDR3 is built from 13 residues. Germline V gene sequence: CDR1 MNHNS, CDR2 SASEGT. Trimming removed 2 bases at V and 7 bases at J, with 6 bases between.

This clone has only one observation. CDR3 in amino acids: CASSEARWSGANVLTF. CDR3 in DNA: TGTGCCAGCAGTGAAGCGCGATGGTCTGGGGCCAACGTCCTGACTTTC. The chain uses TRBV6-1 and TRBJ2-6; D gene uncertain. V was trimmed by 0 bases and J by 1 base, leaving 7 bases between them. There are 16 residues in the CDR3. Germline CDR1 reads MNHNS; CDR2 reads SASEGT.

The chain carries TRBV7-3 and TRBJ1-6; D is unresolved. With 6 bases removed from V and 5 bases from J, the gap between germline ends came to 14 bases. There are 15 residues in the CDR3. The germline CDR1 and CDR2 sequences are SGHTA and FQGTGA. The CDR3 loop is CASSFTREHNSPLHF. CDR3 nucleotide sequence: TGTGCCAGCAGTTTCACCCGGGAGCATAATTCACCCCTCCACTTT.

The rearrangement links TRBV2 to TRBJ1-1; TRBD1 matches at 7 bases. The CDR3 is made up of 15 amino acids. J lost 5 bases, V lost 3 bases, and 9 bases had no gene match. From germline, CDR1 is SNHLY and CDR2 FYNNEI. The CDR3 protein is CASSEKGARLTEAFF. DNA of the CDR3: TGTGCCAGCAGTGAGAAGGGGGCGAGGTTGACTGAAGCTTTCTTT. The entire variable domain, with the rest obtained from reference TRBV2 and TRBJ1-1, is as follows: EPEVTQTPSHQVTQMGQEVILRCVPISNHLYFYWYRQILGQKVEFLVSFYNNEISEKSEIFDDQFSVERPDGSNFTLKIRSTKLEDSAMYFCASSEKGARLTEAFFGQGTRLTVV.

The CDR3 sequence is CASSRRTGQADTQYF. CDR3 DNA: TGCGCCAGCAGCCGACGGACAGGGCAAGCCGATACGCAGTATTTT. The chain employs TRBV4-1 and TRBJ2-3; 8 nucleotides line up with TRBD1. The CDR3 has 15 residues. Trimming cost V 4 bases and J 6 bases; bases outside gene matches: 9. Germline CDR1 reads MGHRA; CDR2 reads YSYEKL.

The chain is built from TRBV21-1 and TRBJ2-7; TRBD2 is the table's D call, not checked against the DNA. TRBV21-1 is described as a pseudogene. The CDR3 runs 16 residues. CDR3 sequence reads: CASSKDTSGGGYEQYF. In nucleotides, the CDR3 is TGTGCCAGCAGCAAAGATACTAGCGGCGGGGGGTACGAGCAGTACTTC.

This clone has more than one count but fewer than ten. The chain is built from TRBV13 and TRBJ1-6; 7 bases agree with TRBD1. Germline CDR1 and CDR2: PRHDT and FYEKMQ (reference sequence). This CDR3 comprises 14 residues. V lost 5 bases and J lost 10; bases outside the gene matches: 8. CDR3 bases: TGTGCCAGCAGCGAACAGGGACAGCTATCACCCCTCCACTTT. Protein: CASSEQGQLSPLHF. Drawing the rest from reference TRBV13 and TRBJ1-6, the complete variable domain is AAGVIQSPRHLIKEKRETATLKCYPIPRHDTVYWYQQGPGQDPQFLISFYEKMQSDKGSIPDRFSAQQFSDYHSELNMSSLELGDSALYFCASSEQGQLSPLHFGNGTRLTVT.

V gene TRBV7-2 combines with J gene TRBJ1-1, with D maybe TRBD1 (5 bases). The germline V and J ends were trimmed by 1 base and 5 bases, with 20 bases remaining between them. Germline V gene data show CDR1 as SGHTA and CDR2 as FQGNSA. CDR3 length: 17 amino acids. The CDR3 region is CASSLGRGQGRRTEAFF. The CDR3 bases are TGTGCCAGCAGCTTAGGGAGGGGTCAGGGTCGGAGAACTGAAGCTTTCTTT.

With regard to this clone: The same CDR3 arises from other DNA sequences in this sample as well. The V and J genes are TRBV18 and TRBJ1-5; D is undetermined. This CDR3 region has 13 residues. V lost 3 bases and J 2 bases, leaving 5 bases between the germline ends. The V gene's germline CDR1 is KGHSH and CDR2 LQKENI. The CDR3 region is CASSPAGNQPQHF. The CDR3 nucleotides are TGTGCCAGCTCACCCGCGGGCAATCAGCCCCAGCATTTT. The full variable domain, in which reference TRBV18 and TRBJ1-5 provide the parts outside the CDR3, is NAGVMQNPRHLVRRRGQEARLRCSPMKGHSHVYWYRQLPEEGLKFMVYLQKENIIDESGMPKERFSAEFPKEGPSILRIQQVVRGDSAAYFCASSPAGNQPQHFGDGTRLSIL.

V usage is TRBV3-1 (or the pseudogene TRBV3-2) and J usage is TRBJ1-1; D remains ambiguous. V was trimmed by 5 bases and J by 4 bases, leaving 14 bases between them. Germline CDR1 reads LGHDT; CDR2 reads YNNKEL (reference sequence). CDR3 length: 14 residues. This CDR3 is CASSTIIRGTEAFF. The DNA for the CDR3 is TGTGCCAGCAGCACCATTATCCGAGGCACTGAAGCTTTCTTT.

In its sample, this clone was seen once. The genes are TRBV7-2 and TRBJ2-7; no clear D gene. V lost 0 bases, J lost 0 bases, and 9 bases lay in between. Germline CDR1 SGHTA, CDR2 FQGNSA. This CDR3 is 15 amino acids long. CDR3 amino acids: CASSLALGGSYEQYF. The CDR3 DNA follows: TGTGCCAGCAGCTTAGCGCTAGGCGGCTCCTACGAGCAGTACTTC.

The rearrangement uses TRBV12-3 or TRBV12-4 and TRBJ1-2; D is perhaps TRBD1 (5 bases). The CDR3 extends over 13 amino acids. Trimming shortened V by 5 bases and J by 6 bases, and 13 bases separated the two germline ends. The CDR3 sequence: CASSLRAMDGYTF. DNA of the CDR3: TGTGCCAGCAGTCTCAGGGCGATGGATGGCTACACCTTC.

The chain joins TRBV5-4 to TRBJ2-1; D is unclear. Trimming removed 0 bases at V and 9 bases at J, with 10 bases between. Germline V CDR1 and CDR2: SGHNT, YYREEE (reference sequence). The CDR3 is 13 residues long. The CDR3 protein is CASSLVRFGEQFF. The CDR3 nucleotides are TGTGCCAGCAGCTTGGTTCGTTTCGGTGAGCAGTTCTTC.

The rearrangement joins TRBV7-9 to TRBJ2-3; 14 bases align to TRBD2. Germline V lookup: CDR1 SEHNR, CDR2 FQNEAQ (reference sequence). The length of the CDR3 is 19 residues. Trimming at V came to 3 bases and at J to 4 bases, leaving 12 bases not matched to a gene. The CDR3 DNA is TGTGCCAGCAGCTTCAAGCTCGGGACTAGCGGGAGATGGGCAGATACGCAGTATTTT. Encoded protein: CASSFKLGTSGRWADTQYF. Full variable domain (remainder filled in from reference TRBV7-9 and TRBJ2-3): DTGVSQNPRHKITKRGQNVTFRCDPISEHNRLYWYRQTLGQGPEFLTYFQNEAQLEKSRLLSDRFSAERPKGSFSTLEIQRTEQGDSAMYLCASSFKLGTSGRWADTQYFGPGTRLTVL.

This chain joins TRBV5-4 and TRBJ1-6; 9 nucleotides match TRBD1. Germline V gene data show CDR1 as SGHNT and CDR2 as YYREEE (reference sequence). The junction had 2 bases not matched to a gene; V was cut back by 4 bases and J by 6 bases. The CDR3 contains 14 residues. In nucleotides, the CDR3 is TGTGCCAGCAGCCAGGACAGGGGTAATTCACCCCTCCACTTT. It specifies CASSQDRGNSPLHF.

The chain links TRBV5-1 to TRBJ2-5; D uncertain. V was clipped by 1 base and J by 2 bases, with 9 bases between them. CDR3 length equals 14 residues. CDR1 SGHRS and CDR2 YFSETQ come from the germline V gene. CDR3 DNA sequence: TGCGCCAGCAGCTTGATGGGCAGACAAGAGACCCAGTACTTC. The encoded protein is CASSLMGRQETQYF.